This is a list of T cell receptor beta chains from one sample in a study of spatial heterogeneity in lung cancer. MiXCR, applied by TCRdb to the 5' RACE reads, yields one record per CDR3 protein. Of approximately 38,000 distinct CDR3 sequences in the sample, approximately 5.5% were seen once. Sequenced here: PBMCs, sampled at surgery. The receptors shown here come from a male donor with early-stage non-small cell lung cancer. Each CDR3 is given with its conserved first and last residue. D genes are given only for firm matches. Size is stated for part of the rows, as once, few or many counts, or as a class when the clone is expanded.

size	D	V	length	J	DNA	CDR3
NA	TRBD2	TRBV4-1	18	TRBJ2-5	TGCGCCAGCAGCCAACCATTCCCGACTAGCGGGGGAAGAGAGACCCAGTACTTC	CASSQPFPTSGGRETQYF
NA	TRBD1	TRBV25-1	15	TRBJ1-2	TGTGCCAGCAGTGGCGGCGACAGGGTATTCTATGGCTACACCTTC	CASSGGDRVFYGYTF
few	NA	TRBV4-1	13	TRBJ1-5	TGCGCCAGCAGCCAAGATTTTAAGGCCAGGCTCTCCTTT	CASSQDFKARLSF
many	NA	TRBV5-1	16	TRBJ2-1	TGCGCCAGCAGACGGGACACAAGCGCTAGGGCCAATGAGCAGTTCTTC	CASRRDTSARANEQFF
few	TRBD2	TRBV5-1	16	TRBJ2-5	TGCGCCAGCAGCGTACTACTAGCGGGGGGCCGGGAGACCCAGTACTTC	CASSVLLAGGRETQYF
NA	NA	TRBV4-1	15	TRBJ1-3	TGCGCCAGCAGCCAAGAGGGAAGAACTGGAAACACCATATATTTT	CASSQEGRTGNTIYF
few	TRBD1	TRBV3-1	14	TRBJ2-7	TGTGCCAGCAGCCAAGCTCTGACAGGGAACGAGCAGTACTTC	CASSQALTGNEQYF
many	NA	TRBV7-9	15	TRBJ1-6	TGTGCCAGCAGCCTGCAGGACACCCGAAGTTCACCCCTCCACTTT	CASSLQDTRSSPLHF
few	NA	TRBV19	15	TRBJ1-3	TGTGCCAGTAGTCAAGGCCAGGGGTACGGAAACACCATATATTTT	CASSQGQGYGNTIYF
many	NA	TRBV7-2	13	TRBJ2-2	TGTGCCAGCAGCCACAGGAACACCGGGGAGCTGTTTTTT	CASSHRNTGELFF
many	NA	TRBV5-8	14	TRBJ1-1	TGTGCCAGCAGTCGGTATAGCAGGGGCACTGAAGCTTTCTTT	CASSRYSRGTEAFF
few	NA	TRBV12-3/TRBV12-4	13	TRBJ2-7	TGTGCCAGCAGTCCTACAGGGTCCTACGAGCAGTACTTC	CASSPTGSYEQYF
many	NA	TRBV4-2	16	TRBJ2-1	TGTGCCAGCAGCCAGGAGCCGGGGGACAGCTACAATGAGCAGTTCTTC	CASSQEPGDSYNEQFF
many	NA	TRBV29-1	18	TRBJ2-3	TGCAGCGTTGAAGATCTCTACGCTGCCAGTGCTAGCACAGATACGCAGTATTTT	CSVEDLYAASASTDTQYF
many	NA	TRBV11-2	15	TRBJ1-3	TGTGCCAGCAGCTTAGAGCAACCCCCTGGAAACACCATATATTTT	CASSLEQPPGNTIYF
NA	NA	TRBV5-1	14	TRBJ2-1	TGCGCCAGCAGCTCTCGCGCCGGGGACAATGAGCAGTTCTTC	CASSSRAGDNEQFF
many	NA	TRBV9	13	TRBJ1-1	TGTGCCAGCAGCACTCCAGGGAACACTGAAGCTTTCTTT	CASSTPGNTEAFF